The entry that follows covers one T cell receptor beta chain sequence. What it binds is not known. The CDR3 is 15 amino acids. V lost 6 bases and J lost 2; bases outside the gene matches: 9. The germline V gene has CDR1 SEHNR and CDR2 FQNEAQ (reference sequence). TCRdb keeps only in-frame clones here, not all; method: immunoSEQ multiplex PCR. The profile covers 110,000 or so clones, with 85% to 95% appearing a single time and 0.32% taken by the ten largest. The data are from a study of siplizumab effects on memory and regulatory T cells. Study findings and constraints: Of the proliferating CD4+ or CD8+ clones, roughly 80-97% lacked a naive or memory phenotype that could be assigned. Treg origin accounted for an average of roughly 64% of mappable alloreactive CD4+ clones with siplizumab and approximately 25% in controls.

Sequenced: CD4+ T cells sorted from blood. This chain joins TRBV7-9 and TRBJ2-7, with 8 positions matching TRBD2. The TCR comes from a human donor in good health. In DNA form, the CDR3 reads TGTGCCAGCAGGGTAACCGGGACTAGAACCTACGAGCAGTACTTC. Translating it yields CASRVTGTRTYEQYF. The full variable domain, completed using reference TRBV7-9 and TRBJ2-7, is DTGVSQNPRHKITKRGQNVTFRCDPISEHNRLYWYRQTLGQGPEFLTYFQNEAQLEKSRLLSDRFSAERPKGSFSTLEIQRTEQGDSAMYLCASRVTGTRTYEQYFGPGTRLTVT.